This TCR beta chain was obtained from a study of T-cell reconstitution after alpha-beta-depleted transplantation in children listed by TCRdb under 2016. About the full investigation: Using TCR repertoire profiling, the study followed T-cell immune reconstitution in a quantitative way in children after TCRalphabeta/CD19-depleted allogeneic hematopoietic cell transplantation.

The method behind the library was PCR. Sequencing instrument: Illumina HiSeq 2500. Molecular barcoding was employed in the preparation of TCR libraries, with unique molecular identifiers being used to normalize TCRbeta repertoire quantification. Through fastp at Q25 and MiXCR, TCRdb rebuilt clones from the public reads, retaining in-frame beta chains. Each CDR3 protein appears once, grouped with its most common genes and DNA. The sample table records about 610,000 distinct CDR3 sequences; about 10% of these occur just once. The leading ten clones occupy approximately 4.1% of the sample. Including the terminal cysteine and phenylalanine, the CDR3 comprises 14 residues. This entry keeps only the CDR3 DNA: 42 bases, framed from base 1. Taken from the germline V gene, the CDR1 and CDR2 loops are SGHRS and YFSETQ. V lost 4 bases and J lost 8 bases, and the count of bases not matched to a germline gene is 9.

Regarding this clonotype: What this receptor recognizes is not known. Qualities for individual bases were not recorded, and no much larger clone is one base off.

The clonotype originates from a human donor who donated a stem cell graft to a child with acute myeloid leukemia. This specimen consisted of PBMCs from the stem cell graft donor, obtained from the stem cell graft. The chain couples TRBV5-1 to TRBJ2-1, with TRBD2 identical over 7 junction bases. The CDR3 protein sequence reads: CASSRTRFRDEQFF. The sequenced DNA is TGCGCCAGCAGCCGGACTAGGTTTAGGGATGAGCAGTTCTTC.